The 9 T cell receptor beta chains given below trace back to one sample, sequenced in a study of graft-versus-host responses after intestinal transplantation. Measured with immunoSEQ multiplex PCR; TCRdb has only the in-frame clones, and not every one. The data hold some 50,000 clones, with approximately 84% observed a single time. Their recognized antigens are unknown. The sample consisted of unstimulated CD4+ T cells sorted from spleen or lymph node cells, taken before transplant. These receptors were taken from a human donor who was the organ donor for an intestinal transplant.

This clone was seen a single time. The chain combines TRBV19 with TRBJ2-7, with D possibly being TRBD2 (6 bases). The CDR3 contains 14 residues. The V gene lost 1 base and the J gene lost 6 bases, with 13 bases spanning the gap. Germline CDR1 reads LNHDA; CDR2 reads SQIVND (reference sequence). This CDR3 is CASSIGRRDSEQYF. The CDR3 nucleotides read TGTGCCAGTAGTATAGGGAGGCGGGATAGCGAGCAGTACTTC.

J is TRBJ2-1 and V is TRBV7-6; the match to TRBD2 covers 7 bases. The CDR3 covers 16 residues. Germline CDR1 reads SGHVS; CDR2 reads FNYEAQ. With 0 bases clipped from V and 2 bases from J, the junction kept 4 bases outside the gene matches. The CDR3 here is CASSLASGLPYNEQFF. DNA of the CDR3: TGTGCCAGCAGCTTAGCTAGCGGGTTACCCTACAATGAGCAGTTCTTC. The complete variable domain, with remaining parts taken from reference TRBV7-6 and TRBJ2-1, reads GAGVSQSPRYKVTKRGQDVALRCDPISGHVSLYWYRQALGQGPEFLTYFNYEAQQDKSGLPNDRFSAERPEGSISTLTIQRTEQRDSAMYRCASSLASGLPYNEQFFGPGTRLTVL.

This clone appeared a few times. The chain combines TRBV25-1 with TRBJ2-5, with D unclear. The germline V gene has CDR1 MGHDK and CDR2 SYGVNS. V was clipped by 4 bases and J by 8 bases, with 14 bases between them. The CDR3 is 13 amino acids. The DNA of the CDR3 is TGTGCCAGCAGTGCCCCACCCTCGGGCACCCAGTACTTC. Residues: CASSAPPSGTQYF.

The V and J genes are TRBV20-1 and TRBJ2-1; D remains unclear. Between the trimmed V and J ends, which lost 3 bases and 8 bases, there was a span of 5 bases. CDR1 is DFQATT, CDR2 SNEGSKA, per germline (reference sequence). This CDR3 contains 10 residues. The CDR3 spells CSASLDEQFF. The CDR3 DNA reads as TGCAGTGCTAGTCTGGATGAGCAGTTCTTC.

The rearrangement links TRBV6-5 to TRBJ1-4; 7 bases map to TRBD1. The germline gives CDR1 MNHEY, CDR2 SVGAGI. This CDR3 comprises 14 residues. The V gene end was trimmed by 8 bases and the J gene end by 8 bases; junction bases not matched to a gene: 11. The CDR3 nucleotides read TGTGCCAGCCGAAGCCCGGGACAGTTAGAAAAACTGTTTTTT. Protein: CASRSPGQLEKLFF.

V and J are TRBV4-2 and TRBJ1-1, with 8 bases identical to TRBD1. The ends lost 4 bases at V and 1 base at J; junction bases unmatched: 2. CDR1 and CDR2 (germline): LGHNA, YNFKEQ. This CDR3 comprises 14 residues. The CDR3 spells CASSPGTGNTEAFF. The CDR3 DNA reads TGTGCCAGCAGCCCGGGGACAGGGAACACTGAAGCTTTCTTT.

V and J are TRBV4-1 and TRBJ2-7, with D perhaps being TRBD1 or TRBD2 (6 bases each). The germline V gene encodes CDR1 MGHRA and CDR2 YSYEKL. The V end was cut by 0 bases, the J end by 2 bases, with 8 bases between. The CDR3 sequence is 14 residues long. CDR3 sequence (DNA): TGCGCCAGCAGCCAAGAGAGGGGGGCCTACGAGCAGTACTTC. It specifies CASSQERGAYEQYF.

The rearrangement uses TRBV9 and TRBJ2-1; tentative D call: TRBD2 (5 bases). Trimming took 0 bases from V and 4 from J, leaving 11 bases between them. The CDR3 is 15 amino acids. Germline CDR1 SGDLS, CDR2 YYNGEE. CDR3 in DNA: TGTGCCAGCAGCGTAGTGGGAGCAAGGTACAATGAGCAGTTCTTC. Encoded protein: CASSVVGARYNEQFF. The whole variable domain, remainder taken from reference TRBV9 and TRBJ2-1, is DSGVTQTPKHLITATGQRVTLRCSPRSGDLSVYWYQQSLDQGLQFLIQYYNGEERAKGNILERFSAQQFPDLHSELNLSSLELGDSALYFCASSVVGARYNEQFFGPGTRLTVL.

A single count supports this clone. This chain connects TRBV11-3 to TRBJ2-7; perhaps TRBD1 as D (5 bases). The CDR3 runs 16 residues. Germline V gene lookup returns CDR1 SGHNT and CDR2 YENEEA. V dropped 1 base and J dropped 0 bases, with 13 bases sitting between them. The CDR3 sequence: CASSLVRLGDSYEQYF. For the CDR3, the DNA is TGTGCCAGCAGCTTAGTGAGGTTAGGGGACTCCTACGAGCAGTACTTC.